This T cell receptor (beta chain) was retrieved from a study of T cells after yellow fever vaccination. Across the study: Fractions with few cells were prepared using SMART-Seq v4 Ultra Low Input.

The CDR3 loop spans 13 amino acids. V lost 7 bases and J 6 bases, leaving 16 bases between the germline ends. In the case of this clonotype: The target antigen is unknown.

Findings and caveats of the study: A weaker secondary response peaked on day 5, the primary on day 15. Boosting was followed by the reappearance of most primary-vaccination clones (about 97% CD4, 85% to 90% CD8). Abundant contaminating clonotypes from the bulk population could appear in FACS-sorted repertoires.

TCRdb redid the calling of the 5' RACE reads with MiXCR, one entry per CDR3 protein. This sample has about 500,000 distinct CDR3 sequences; roughly a sixth occur once, and the top ten carry roughly 17%. The source was PBMCs, collected around 5 days after the first yellow fever vaccination. The TCR was taken from a man aged 18 to 29 who received the YFV17D yellow fever vaccine. The chain has TRBV23-1 and TRBJ2-7; D possibly corresponds to TRBD2 (5 bases). TRBV23-1 is identified as an open reading frame with a role that is uncertain. The CDR3 is CASTKSRGLEQYF. In DNA form, the CDR3 reads TGCGCCAGCACTAAGTCCCGGGGTCTCGAGCAGTACTTC.